The T cell receptor beta chain described here comes from a study of HIV-infected children after antiretroviral therapy interruption. The overall study: Recorded EBV and CMV exposure existed for most children.

The CDR3 consists of 15 residues. The ends were cut back, 3 bases at V and 4 bases at J, with 15 bases in the middle. Germline CDR1 is LNHDA and CDR2 is SQIVND (reference sequence). Stated treatment: PENTA 11 planned treatment interruption arm or continuous ART arm. The TCR library was built from RNA with a 3' RACE protocol and unique molecular identifiers. TCRdb called the 3' RACE reads again in MiXCR, with one record for every CDR3 protein. The sample lists some 90,000 distinct CDR3 sequences; approximately 6.9% were seen once. This clonotype was picked up many times. The chain is built from TRBV19 and TRBJ1-1, with D possibly TRBD1 on 6 matching bases. This specimen consisted of CD45RA+ CD4+ T cells from PBMCs, pooled from several time points, obtained from a donor given antiretroviral therapy, either interrupted or continuous. Described subset: naive CD4+ CD45RA+ CD45RO- T cells. The TCR originated in a pool of human donors with HIV. The CDR3 reads CASSIDHREGTEAFF. The CDR3, as DNA: TGTGCCAGTAGTATCGACCACAGGGAAGGCACTGAAGCTTTCTTT.